The present T cell receptor (beta chain) was sequenced within a study of prognosis after radiotherapy for stage I lung cancer. General study results and limits: Patients with metastases reportedly showed TRBV and TRBJ gene usage that differed from patients without metastases.

The CDR3 spans 15 residues. Germline V gene lookup returns CDR1 MNHNS and CDR2 SASEGT. V was clipped by 2 bases and J by 8 bases, with 15 bases between them. CDR3 of TCR beta was amplified from genomic DNA via a two-round multiplex PCR. First-round PCR employed TRBV- and TRBJ-specific primers for each gene. In TCRdb, the multiplex PCR reads were re-called with MiXCR into one record per CDR3 protein. This sample has fewer than 40,000 distinct CDR3 sequences, with around 32% found just once. This clonotype was seen ten or more times. Its antigen is not identified. The sequenced sample was PBMCs, obtained before or after stereotactic body radiation therapy (not recorded which). The source of this sequence is a donor of 50 years or more with non-small cell lung cancer. The J gene is TRBJ1-4, the V gene TRBV6-1; possibly TRBD1 for D (6 bases). The CDR3 here is CASSEFPAGAEKLFF. For the CDR3, the DNA is TGTGCCAGCAGTGAATTTCCGGCAGGGGCCGAAAAACTGTTTTTT.